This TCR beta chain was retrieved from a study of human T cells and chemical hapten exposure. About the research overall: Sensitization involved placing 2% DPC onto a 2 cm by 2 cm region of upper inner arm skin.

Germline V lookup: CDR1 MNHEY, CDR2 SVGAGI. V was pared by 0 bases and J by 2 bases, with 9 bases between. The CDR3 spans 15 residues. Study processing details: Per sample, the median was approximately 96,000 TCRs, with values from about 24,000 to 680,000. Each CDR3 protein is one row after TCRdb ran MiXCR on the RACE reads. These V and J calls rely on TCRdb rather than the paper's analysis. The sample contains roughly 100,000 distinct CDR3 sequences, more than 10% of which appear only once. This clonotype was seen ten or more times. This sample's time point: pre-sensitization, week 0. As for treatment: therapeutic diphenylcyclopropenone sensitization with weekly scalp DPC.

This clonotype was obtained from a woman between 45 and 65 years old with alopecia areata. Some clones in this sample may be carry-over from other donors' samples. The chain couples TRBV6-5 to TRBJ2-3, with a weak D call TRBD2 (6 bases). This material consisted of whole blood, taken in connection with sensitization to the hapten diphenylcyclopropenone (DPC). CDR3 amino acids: CASSYSTRLTDTQYF. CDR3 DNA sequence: TGTGCCAGCAGTTACTCGACTAGACTCACAGATACGCAGTATTTT.